The 2 T cell receptor beta chains below were found in one sample sequenced in a study of T cell repertoires in cytomegalovirus infection. TCRdb analysed the reads with MiXCR anew, one entry per CDR3 protein. This table has approximately 250,000 distinct CDR3 sequences, roughly 6.5% appearing once. The specimen sequenced was PBMCs. Receptors were obtained from a human donor in good health (CMV status not recorded). Some clones in this sample may be carry-over from other donors' samples.

This clonotype was detected ten times or more. This rearrangement joins TRBV12-3 or TRBV12-4 to TRBJ1-1; D not certain. V was cut by 3 bases and J by 0 bases, with 8 bases left in between. The length of the CDR3 is 14 residues. Here the CDR3 reads CASSFDSMNTEAFF. The CDR3 DNA follows: TGTGCCAGCAGTTTTGATTCCATGAACACTGAAGCTTTCTTT.

This clonotype appeared many times. The chain is built from TRBV20-1 and TRBJ1-1, with a possible D match to TRBD1 (6 bases). V gave up 0 bases and J gave up 3 bases, with 14 bases separating them. The CDR3 runs 15 residues. Germline values: CDR1 DFQATT, CDR2 SNEGSKA (reference sequence). The CDR3 nucleotides read TGCAGTGCTAGAGACCAACAGGGAGGGGACACTGAAGCTTTCTTT. Its protein is CSARDQQGGDTEAFF.